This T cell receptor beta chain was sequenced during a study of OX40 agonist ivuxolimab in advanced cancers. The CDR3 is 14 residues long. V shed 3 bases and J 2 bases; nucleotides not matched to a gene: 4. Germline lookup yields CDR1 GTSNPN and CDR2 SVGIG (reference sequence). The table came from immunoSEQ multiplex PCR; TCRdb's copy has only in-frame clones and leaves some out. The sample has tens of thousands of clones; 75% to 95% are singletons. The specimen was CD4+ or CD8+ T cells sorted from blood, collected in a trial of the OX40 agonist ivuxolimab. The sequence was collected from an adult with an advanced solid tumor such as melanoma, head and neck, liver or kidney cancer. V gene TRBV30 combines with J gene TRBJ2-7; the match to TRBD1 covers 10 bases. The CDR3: CAWRGTGETYEQYF. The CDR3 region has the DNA TGTGCCTGGAGGGGGACAGGGGAAACCTACGAGCAGTACTTC. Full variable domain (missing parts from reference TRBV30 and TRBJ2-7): SQTIHQWPATLVQPVGSPLSLECTVEGTSNPNLYWYRQAAGRGLQLLFYSVGIGQISSEVPQNLSASRPQDRQFILSSKKLLLSDSGFYLCAWRGTGETYEQYFGPGTRLTVT.